What follows are 14 T cell receptor beta chains derived from one specimen sequenced in a study of T cells in Graves' hyperthyroidism and ophthalmopathy. Researchers amplified the TCR beta CDR3 regions from RNA transcripts. The HTBI primer set was used in a first-round RT-PCR of the TCR CDR3. Each CDR3 protein is one row after TCRdb ran MiXCR on the multiplex PCR reads. The data show 220,000 or so distinct CDR3 sequences, with 15% to 20% seen just once and around 30% held by the top ten. Sequencing was carried out using blood. All receptors derive from a woman younger than 30 with Graves' ophthalmopathy.

In this sample, this clonotype turned up many times. The V call is TRBV20-1, the J call TRBJ1-2, with D uncertain. The length of the CDR3 is 11 residues. The V end lost 6 bases, the J end lost 4 bases, and 9 bases lay between the germline ends. CDR1 and CDR2 from the germline V gene are DFQATT and SNEGSKA (reference sequence). This CDR3 reads CSAGTPYGYTF. CDR3 sequence (DNA): TGCAGTGCGGGTACCCCCTATGGCTACACCTTC.

This clonotype showed up many times. The chain couples TRBV25-1 to TRBJ1-5; D is unclear. Germline-derived CDR1 and CDR2 are MGHDK and SYGVNS. Trimming cost V 8 bases and J 5 bases, with 13 bases left between them. The CDR3 runs 13 residues. CDR3 DNA sequence: TGTGCCAGCCCCTTGGAGGGAGATCAGCCCCAGCATTTT. Translating it yields CASPLEGDQPQHF.

Regarding this clonotype: Given a much more abundant clone one base away, this may be a read error. The V gene is TRBV28, the J gene TRBJ2-1, with unresolved D. CDR1 is MDHEN, CDR2 SYDVKM, per germline. V gave up 0 bases and J gave up 4 bases, with 7 bases separating them. This CDR3 has 14 amino acids. CDR3 region: CASSLWVSYNEQFF. CDR3 sequence (DNA): TGTGCCAGCAGTTTATGGGTATCTTACAATGAGCAGTTCTTC.

This clonotype was seen once. The chain uses TRBV15 and TRBJ2-1, with D uncertain. Germline values: CDR1 LNHNV, CDR2 YYDKDF (reference sequence). V lost 4 bases to trimming and J lost 0 bases, with 13 bases between them. This CDR3 contains 16 residues. The CDR3 is CATSKYLHRSYNEQFF. The CDR3 nucleotides read TGTGCCACCAGCAAATACCTCCACCGCTCCTACAATGAGCAGTTCTTC.

This clonotype has at least ten counts. The chain couples TRBV30 to TRBJ1-2; D is perhaps TRBD1 (6 bases). Looked up from germline, CDR1 is GTSNPN and CDR2 is SVGIG (reference sequence). The V and J ends lost 5 bases and 2 bases respectively, with 15 bases between them. The CDR3 has 14 amino acids. The CDR3 loop reads CAWEGDTKNYGYTF. CDR3 coding DNA: TGTGCCTGGGAAGGGGACACCAAAAACTATGGCTACACCTTC. Drawing the rest from reference TRBV30 and TRBJ1-2, the complete variable domain is SQTIHQWPATLVQPVGSPLSLECTVEGTSNPNLYWYRQAAGRGLQLLFYSVGIGQISSEVPQNLSASRPQDRQFILSSKKLLLSDSGFYLCAWEGDTKNYGYTFGSGTRLTVV.

This clonotype has ten or more counts. The gene calls are TRBV29-1 and TRBJ2-7, with D possibly called TRBD1 or TRBD2 (6 bases each). From germline, CDR1 is SQVTM and CDR2 ANQGSEA. With 1 base removed from V and 4 bases from J, the gap between germline ends came to 17 bases. The CDR3 covers 15 residues. This CDR3 is CSVEGTAHGGYEQYF. The DNA of the CDR3 is TGCAGCGTTGAAGGGACAGCCCATGGGGGGTACGAGCAGTACTTC.

This clonotype was seen at least ten times. This sequence joins TRBV30 and TRBJ1-1, with D maybe TRBD1 (6 bases). This CDR3 region has 14 residues. The V and J ends lost 0 bases and 5 bases respectively, with 13 bases between them. Germline lookup yields CDR1 GTSNPN and CDR2 SVGIG (reference sequence). The chain's CDR3 is CAWSVGGGITEAFF. As DNA, the CDR3 is TGTGCCTGGAGTGTGGGGGGGGGCATAACTGAAGCTTTCTTT. Supplemented by reference TRBV30 and TRBJ1-1, the full variable domain reads SQTIHQWPATLVQPVGSPLSLECTVEGTSNPNLYWYRQAAGRGLQLLFYSVGIGQISSEVPQNLSASRPQDRQFILSSKKLLLSDSGFYLCAWSVGGGITEAFFGQGTRLTVV.

This clonotype was picked up a small number of times. This chain's CDR3 is CASRQGGSRTDTQYF. The CDR3 nucleotides are TGTGCCAGCAGACAGGGAGGTTCACGCACAGATACGCAGTATTTT. This rearrangement joins TRBV6-1 to TRBJ2-3; D is possibly TRBD1 or TRBD2 (6 bases each). The CDR3 runs to 15 residues. Per the germline V gene, CDR1 is MNHNS and CDR2 is SASEGT. Trimming left V 6 bases short and J 1 base short, with 14 bases between.

Ten or more counts support this clonotype. An end of the junction differs from the germline gene, which may be a read error. CDR3 residues: CASRGGAEAFF. As DNA, the CDR3 is TGTGCAAGCAGGGGAGGGGCTGAAGCTTTCTTT. The rearrangement joins TRBV2 to TRBJ1-1, with a weak D call TRBD1 (6 bases). The CDR3 consists of 11 residues. Germline loops: CDR1 SNHLY, CDR2 FYNNEI.

This clonotype appeared many times. This chain connects TRBV7-9 to TRBJ2-7; TRBD1 aligns across 7 bases. The CDR3 sequence is 15 residues long. J gave up 6 bases and V 2 bases, and 10 bases lay outside the gene matches. Germline loops: CDR1 SEHNR, CDR2 FQNEAQ (reference sequence). For the CDR3, the DNA is TGTGCCAGCAGCTTATACAGGGGAGATCAATTCGAGCAGTACTTC. Protein sequence: CASSLYRGDQFEQYF.

This clonotype was counted at least ten times. This chain joins TRBV28 and TRBJ2-3; TRBD2 matches 11 bases. Unmatched junction bases numbered 3, after V lost 3 bases and J lost 4 bases. This CDR3 comprises 15 residues. Germline CDR1 is MDHEN and CDR2 is SYDVKM. CDR3 loop: CASSLASGRPDTQYF. The CDR3 region has the DNA TGTGCCAGCAGTTTGGCTAGCGGGAGGCCAGATACGCAGTATTTT.

There are many counts of this clonotype. CDR3 loop: CASSAQGATETQYF. The CDR3 DNA sequence: TGTGCCAGCAGCGCACAGGGGGCGACGGAGACCCAGTACTTC. The V gene is TRBV9, the J gene TRBJ2-5; 9 nucleotides agree with TRBD1. The V and J ends lost 3 bases and 5 bases, in that order; junction bases with no gene match: 5. Germline lookup yields CDR1 SGDLS and CDR2 YYNGEE. There are 14 residues in the CDR3.

This clonotype was picked up many times. V is TRBV20-1 and J is TRBJ1-6; the D gene is possibly TRBD1 (5 bases). V gave up 1 base and J gave up 7 bases, with 17 bases separating them. The length of the CDR3 is 16 residues. Germline lookup yields CDR1 DFQATT and CDR2 SNEGSKA (reference sequence). The CDR3 DNA sequence: TGCAGTGCTAGAGCCATTCCGGGACGGGTCAATTCACCCCTCCACTTT. This sequence encodes CSARAIPGRVNSPLHF.

This chain joins TRBV28 and TRBJ1-1; 7 bases line up with TRBD1. There are 17 residues in the CDR3. Germline V gene sequence: CDR1 MDHEN, CDR2 SYDVKM. V gave up 7 bases and J gave up 8 bases; unmatched junction bases: 22. In DNA, the CDR3 is TGTGCCAGCAACTCCGGGACAGAATATTCGAGTAGGGAAGAAGCTTTCTTT. Its protein product is CASNSGTEYSSREEAFF.